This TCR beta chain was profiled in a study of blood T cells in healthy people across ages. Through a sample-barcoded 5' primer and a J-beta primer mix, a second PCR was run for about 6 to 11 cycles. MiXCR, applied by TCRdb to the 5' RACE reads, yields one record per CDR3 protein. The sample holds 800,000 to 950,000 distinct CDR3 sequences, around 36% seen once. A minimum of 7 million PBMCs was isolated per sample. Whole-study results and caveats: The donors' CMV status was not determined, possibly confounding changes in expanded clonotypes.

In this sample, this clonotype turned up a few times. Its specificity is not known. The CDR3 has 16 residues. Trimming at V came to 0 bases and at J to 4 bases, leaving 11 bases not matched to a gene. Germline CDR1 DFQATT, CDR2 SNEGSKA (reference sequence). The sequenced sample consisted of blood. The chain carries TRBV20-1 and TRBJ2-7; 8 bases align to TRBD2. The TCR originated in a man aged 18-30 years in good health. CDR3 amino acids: CSARDFRGGRYYEQYF. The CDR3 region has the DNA TGCAGTGCTAGAGACTTCCGGGGGGGCCGATATTACGAGCAGTACTTC.